This T cell receptor beta chain was recorded in a study of blood T cells in healthy people across ages. Alongside a J-beta primer mix, a sample-barcoded 5' primer served in a second PCR lasting about 6 to 11 cycles. With 12 random nucleotides, a template-switch adaptor tagged each individual cDNA molecule. TCRdb re-called the 5' RACE reads with MiXCR, one entry per CDR3 protein. The data hold hundreds of thousands of distinct CDR3 sequences, with 58% observed a single time. Findings of the study overall: Age showed a roughly linear inverse relationship with TCR beta diversity per million T cells.

Each sample gave at least 7 million isolated PBMCs. Extracted total RNA amounted to at least 5.5 micrograms for each sample. With respect to this clonotype: The antigen is undetermined.

The receptor was derived from a man between 25 and 39 years old in good health. Source material: blood.

The CDR3 region has the DNA TGCGCCAGCAGCGGACAGCGTTTTAATGAAAAACTGTTTTTT. Translated, it gives CASSGQRFNEKLFF. V is TRBV4-3 and J is TRBJ1-4; D is possibly TRBD1 (6 bases). The CDR3 spans 14 residues. Trimming took 5 bases from V and 4 from J, leaving 11 bases between them. Germline V gene sequence: CDR1 LGHNA, CDR2 YSLEER.